The T cell receptor (beta chain) under discussion was sequenced for a study of cytomegalovirus exposure and HLA in healthy donors. The study, taken as a whole, reports: As a later analysis revealed, most CMV-associated TCR beta chains appeared HLA-restricted.

The PCR contained 60 Vbeta and 13 Jbeta primers. Sequenced by immunoSEQ multiplex PCR; TCRdb stores in-frame clones only, minus some. This repertoire shows 100,000 to 150,000 clones, about three quarters found once; its top ten account for roughly an eighth. Trimming pared 2 bases from V and 12 bases from J, leaving 12 bases between. The germline gives CDR1 KGHSH, CDR2 LQKENI. CDR3 length: 12 residues. Notes on this clone: Its target is unknown.

This rearrangement joins TRBV18 to TRBJ2-3, with D uncertain. The sample comprised PBMCs. The TCR sequence derives from a woman in her fifties or sixties in good health and CMV-seropositive. The CDR3 DNA is TGTGCCAGCTCACCAGCGGCGGATCTTCAGTATTTT. It encodes CASSPAADLQYF.